Described below is a single T cell receptor beta chain sequence and its context. Which antigen it targets is not known. Nothing much larger sits one base from this clone, and base qualities are not available. Preparation of the library involved 5' RACE. Sequencing instrument: Illumina HiSeq 2000. A universal primer binding site was introduced by template switching, and a unique molecular identifier was present in the final cDNA, enabling accurate counting of TCR cDNA molecules. Specific primers in the conserved constant-segment region were used to synthesize first-strand cDNA for the TCR alpha and beta chains. To control for contamination, each cDNA library was double barcoded with a SMART-Mk sample barcode plus Illumina barcodes. TruSeq adapter sequences, together with Illumina sample barcodes, were added in two successive PCR steps. Sequencing of the TCR alpha and beta cDNA libraries was done on the Illumina HiSeq platform using custom primers. The paper's data handling went like this. Unique molecular identifiers were extracted from raw reads with MiGEC, and CDR3 positions were determined with MiXCR. For each individual, recombination models were inferred using an EM algorithm with the repgenHMM and IGoR tools. Shared clonotypes were analyzed with the tcR package in R, and sharing was normalized by the product of cloneset sizes. To study raw recombination free of thymic and clonal selection effects, out-of-frame nonproductive sequences were analyzed. TCRdb itself trimmed the public reads at Q25 with fastp, ran MiXCR and retained productive beta chains. Rows are unified per CDR3 protein, each entry keeping the most common DNA and genes. The V and J calls here are based on TCRdb, not the publication. The sample table lists hundreds of thousands of distinct CDR3 sequences, 21% of them with a count of one. The ten biggest clones cover around 4.4% of the sample.

The record originates from a study of identical twins (dated by TCRdb to 2016 to 2017). As for the study more broadly: The study deep-sequenced TCR alpha and beta repertoires from monozygotic twins, unrelated adults of various ages and cord blood to test whether fetal clonotypes persist. Replicate twin experiments were performed at different times using different library preparation protocols to rule out contamination.

Germline trimming: 4 bases from V, 9 bases from J; junction bases outside gene matches: 6. Inclusive of the bounding cysteine and phenylalanine, the CDR3 is 13 residues long. Only the CDR3 part of the read is kept: 39 bases, read in frame from the first base. The investigation overall reported the following: Fewer insertions were carried by abundant cord blood beta clonotypes, a similar but weaker trend appeared in young adult naive repertoires, and no such trend appeared in memory repertoires. Compared with coincidental sharing between unrelated individuals, an excess of low generation-probability sequences was observed among out-of-frame TCR alpha sequences shared between twins. A weaker excess of twin sharing was found in beta out-of-frame sequences because the signal-to-noise ratio was lowered by fewer shared sequences. Zero-insertion analyses could be partly confounded by invariant T cells such as MAIT and iNKT, although diverse VJ usage argued against such confounding for most clonotypes. Because the same donors could not be followed over many years, the conclusions depended on cross-sectional statistical analysis. Recombination models systematically underestimated out-of-frame TCR alpha sharing in monozygotic twins but agreed with sharing between unrelated individuals.

Only healthy Caucasian donors were included. Three pairs of female monozygotic twins, all aged roughly 18 to 30 years, were included in the twin cohort. Peripheral blood mononuclear cells were the source from which RNA for the TCR libraries was isolated. These data also featured in a second study, about T cells expressing NK-cell markers. The second study's authors report: In sorted CD3+CD56+NKG2C+, CD3+CD56+NKG2C- and CD3+CD56-NKG2C+ T-cell subsets from several donors, TCR beta-chain repertoires were profiled. Among the eight sequenced donors, only one was HCMV-seronegative, while the other seven were HCMV-seropositive. To restrict sorting to alphabetaTCR-expressing T cells, an anti-gammadeltaTCR antibody was added in several experiments. For roughly 6 donors, the dominant CD3+CD56+NKG2C+ clonotypes were among the top 10 CD8+ clonotypes and accounted for roughly 1.0-7.5% of CD8+ T cells. Those dominant clonotypes were again the most abundant among CD3+CD56-NKG2C+ cells in several donors, at about 28.3-65%. Whether the expanded NKG2C-expressing T cell clones were specific for HCMV antigens was left unclear. The study sequenced eight donors, all healthy volunteers chosen at random: three men and five women. To determine HCMV serostatus, a commercial ELISA kit was used to detect HCMV-specific IgG in serum. For roughly six donors, bulk peripheral blood T-cell repertoires were also sequenced from unsorted PBMC. MIGEC handled demultiplexing of the reads and grouping by UMI, while MiTCR was used to assemble and quantify clonotypes. Only TCR cDNA sequences supported by at least two reads were kept to exclude erroneous sequences. The tcR package was used for downstream repertoire analysis, and clonotypes were matched between fractions using CDR3 nucleotide sequence together with V segment. VDJmatch was used to annotate antigen specificity against VDJdb, with one amino acid substitution in CDR3 allowed.

This sequence uses TRBV23-1 and TRBJ2-1; 7 bases in between match TRBD1. TRBV23-1 falls under the ORF class, with uncertain function. Sequencing was carried out using PBMCs. The receptor's source is a woman between 18 and 29 years old in good health. CDR3 loop: CASSPSSGGEQFF. The sequenced DNA: TGCGCCAGCAGTCCCTCATCAGGGGGTGAGCAGTTCTTC.